Each of the 3 T cell receptor beta chains below was sequenced from the same sample in a study of T cells in Graves' hyperthyroidism and ophthalmopathy. Amplified TCR beta CDR3 regions derived from RNA transcripts. The primer set for the first-round RT-PCR of the TCR CDR3 was HTBI. TCRdb called the multiplex PCR reads again in MiXCR, with one record for every CDR3 protein. Of some 400,000 distinct CDR3 sequences in the sample, about 20% were seen once. Input material: blood. The source of these receptors is a woman under 30 with Graves' hyperthyroidism.

This clonotype was recorded at least ten times. V gene TRBV7-2 combines with J gene TRBJ1-5; 7 bases align to TRBD1. The V and J ends lost 4 bases and 3 bases, in that order; junction bases with no gene match: 6. The CDR3 totals 15 residues. Germline lookup yields CDR1 SGHTA and CDR2 FQGNSA. The CDR3, as DNA: TGTGCCAGCAGCTCCGGACAGGCTATCAATCAGCCCCAGCATTTT. This encodes CASSSGQAINQPQHF.

V and J are TRBV20-1 and TRBJ1-1; D may be TRBD1 (5 bases). Per the germline V gene, CDR1 is DFQATT and CDR2 is SNEGSKA (reference sequence). Trimming took 6 bases from V and 1 from J, leaving 21 bases between them. This CDR3 has 16 amino acids. CDR3 protein: CSAPGQGGFWNTEAFF. CDR3 DNA sequence: TGCAGTGCCCCGGGGCAGGGAGGATTTTGGAACACTGAAGCTTTCTTT.

This clonotype appeared many times. This chain connects TRBV11-3 to TRBJ1-1; no firm D call. V gave up 2 bases and J gave up 2 bases, with 6 bases separating them. The germline V gene has CDR1 SGHNT and CDR2 YENEEA. The CDR3 is 13 amino acids. The CDR3 sequence is CASSLQKNTEAFF. The CDR3 region has the DNA TGTGCCAGCAGCTTACAGAAAAACACTGAAGCTTTCTTT.